This entry is about one TCR beta chain. The ends were cut back, 4 bases at V and 5 bases at J, with 11 bases in the middle. The CDR3 is 12 amino acids. CDR1 and CDR2 (germline): GTSNPN, SVGIG (reference sequence). Sequencing was performed with immunoSEQ multiplex PCR; in TCRdb, only in-frame clones are kept and a portion is missing. The data hold some 83,000 clones, with approximately 89% observed a single time. The record originates from a study of OX40 agonist ivuxolimab in advanced cancers. Study in general: Dose-escalation subjects each had hepatocellular carcinoma, melanoma, renal cell or head and neck cancer. Having had anti-PD-1, anti-PD-L1 or anti-CTLA-4 therapy before was allowed, and approximately 40% had some.

Systemic immunosuppression or a history of autoimmune disease excluded patients. Blood specimens came from baseline, cycle 4 day 1, and cycle 7 day 1. The chain uses TRBV30 and TRBJ1-2; D gene unclear. Sequencing was performed on CD4+ or CD8+ T cells sorted from blood, taken in a trial of the OX40 agonist ivuxolimab. The source is an adult with an advanced solid tumor such as melanoma, head and neck, liver or kidney cancer. CDR3 nucleotide sequence: TGTGCCTGGAACCCGGGCCTGTATGGCTACACCTTC. As protein: CAWNPGLYGYTF.